These 20 T cell receptor beta chains were sequenced from one sample in a study of somatic mutations in cytotoxic T cells in rheumatoid arthritis. Some clones are missing from TCRdb's copy, which holds only in-frame ones; the method was immunoSEQ multiplex PCR. The sample consists of approximately 17,000 clones, more than 75% of them appearing once. Sample: CD8+ T cells sorted from blood. The receptors derive from an adult with rheumatoid arthritis.

The CDR3 is CASSGGADTQYF. DNA of the CDR3: TGTGCCAGCAGTGGGGGGGCGGATACGCAGTATTTT. This chain uses TRBV6-6 with TRBJ2-3; a possible D gene is TRBD2 (7 bases). V shed 5 bases and J shed 6 bases, with 9 bases lying between them. This CDR3 is built from 12 residues. The germline V gene encodes CDR1 MNHNY and CDR2 SVGAGI (reference sequence).

In DNA form, the CDR3 reads TGTGCCAGCAGCTTTTCAGGGGCAAAGGGCTACACCTTC. This translates into CASSFSGAKGYTF. V usage is TRBV5-5 and J usage is TRBJ1-2; D might be TRBD1 (6 bases). Per germline, CDR1 SGHKS and CDR2 YYEKEE (reference sequence). This CDR3 region has 13 residues. Trimming removed 2 bases at V and 8 bases at J, with 13 bases between.

J is TRBJ2-7 and V is TRBV6-5, with D perhaps TRBD1 (5 bases). The CDR3 spans 16 residues. In germline, CDR1 is MNHEY, CDR2 SVGAGI. V shed 2 bases and J shed 2 bases, with 16 bases lying between them. DNA of the CDR3: TGTGCCAGCAGTTACCGCGTGTGGGGCAGCACCTACGAGCAGTACTTC. Protein sequence: CASSYRVWGSTYEQYF.

This clone appeared once. The rearrangement links TRBV15 to TRBJ2-1, with a tentative D call TRBD1 (5 bases). Trimming pared 3 bases from V and 6 bases from J, leaving 6 bases between. CDR1 is LNHNV and CDR2 is YYDKDF in the germline V gene (reference sequence). This CDR3 has 12 amino acids. CDR3 amino acids: CATSRTVNEQFF. The CDR3 DNA sequence: TGTGCCACCAGCAGGACAGTCAATGAGCAGTTCTTC.

This rearrangement joins TRBV5-1 to TRBJ2-3; D may match TRBD1 or TRBD2 (5 bases each). Germline V lookup: CDR1 SGHRS, CDR2 YFSETQ. V gave up 4 bases and J gave up 4 bases, with 13 bases separating them. This CDR3 spans 14 amino acids. CDR3 coding DNA: TGCGCCAGCAGCGTGCTGGGGGTCGCAGATACGCAGTATTTT. Translating gives CASSVLGVADTQYF.

The gene calls are TRBV5-4 and TRBJ1-1; 8 nucleotides agree with TRBD1. Looked up from germline, CDR1 is SGHNT and CDR2 is YYREEE (reference sequence). The CDR3 contains 12 residues. Trimming at V came to 4 bases and at J to 7 bases, leaving 3 bases not matched to a gene. The CDR3 DNA reads as TGTGCCAGCAGCAACGGACAGGGTGAAGCTTTCTTT. Its protein is CASSNGQGEAFF.

This clone ranks as medium-sized. This chain uses TRBV6-5 with TRBJ1-5, with no clear D. Germline CDR1 MNHEY, CDR2 SVGAGI. CDR3 size: 13 residues. V dropped 3 bases and J dropped 5 bases, with 8 bases sitting between them. The CDR3 region is CASSYSQDQPQHF. CDR3 nucleotides: TGTGCCAGCAGTTATTCTCAAGATCAGCCCCAGCATTTT.

The rearrangement joins TRBV19 to TRBJ2-7; D unclear. V was shortened by 3 bases and J by 0 bases, with 3 bases between the two germline ends. The CDR3 has 12 residues. The germline V gene encodes CDR1 LNHDA and CDR2 SQIVND (reference sequence). CDR3 region: CASSMNSYEQYF. The CDR3 region has the DNA TGTGCCAGTAGTATGAACTCCTACGAGCAGTACTTC.

CDR3 loop: CASSQDGGDQETQYF. Written as DNA, the CDR3 is TGCGCCAGCAGCCAAGATGGGGGTGACCAAGAGACCCAGTACTTC. This sequence joins TRBV4-1 and TRBJ2-5; D assignment may be TRBD1 or TRBD2 (5 bases each). V was clipped by 0 bases and J by 0 bases, with 8 bases between them. Germline CDR1 MGHRA, CDR2 YSYEKL. The CDR3 covers 15 residues.

The J gene is TRBJ1-3, the V gene TRBV7-9; 8 positions agree with TRBD1. Unmatched junction bases numbered 6, after V lost 10 bases and J lost 1 base. Germline V CDR1 and CDR2: SEHNR, FQNEAQ (reference sequence). The CDR3 spans 14 residues. CDR3 amino acids: CATATGGSGNTIYF. As DNA, the CDR3 is TGTGCCACCGCCACAGGGGGATCTGGAAACACCATATATTTT.

The V call is TRBV11-2, the J call TRBJ2-7; D gene ambiguous. Germline V gives CDR1 SGHAT, CDR2 FQNNGV. V gave up 4 bases and J gave up 5 bases, with 18 bases separating them. The length of the CDR3 is 15 residues. CDR3 sequence (DNA): TGTGCCAGCAGCTCTGGCCCCGTCTCTAGTCACGAGCAGTACTTC. Translated: CASSSGPVSSHEQYF.

The chain combines TRBV5-4 with TRBJ1-1, with D tentatively TRBD1 (5 bases). Germline CDR1 is SGHNT and CDR2 is YYREEE (reference sequence). CDR3 length equals 13 residues. Trimming cost V 0 bases and J 8 bases, with 11 bases left between them. CDR3: CASSLGGSSEAFF. CDR3 DNA sequence: TGTGCCAGCAGCTTGGGGGGGTCCTCAGAAGCTTTCTTT.

The chain couples TRBV14 to TRBJ1-1; no firm D call. Germline V CDR1 and CDR2: SGHDN, FVKESK. The CDR3 has 13 amino acids. Trimming removed 0 bases from V and 10 bases from J, with 12 bases in between. This CDR3 reads CASSQDPDRVAFF. In DNA form, the CDR3 reads TGTGCCAGCAGCCAAGATCCTGATAGAGTAGCTTTCTTT.

This clone appeared a single time. This chain links TRBV14 with TRBJ2-7; 11 nucleotides align to TRBD2. After removal of 4 bases from V and 5 bases from J, the junction contained 7 bases not matched to a gene. The CDR3 has 15 residues. Germline V gene sequence: CDR1 SGHDN, CDR2 FVKESK. The DNA of the CDR3 is TGTGCCAGCAGCCCCTCCTTAGCGGGAGGGAACGAGCAGTACTTC. The encoded protein is CASSPSLAGGNEQYF.

The genes are TRBV7-9 and TRBJ2-7; 12 bases fit TRBD2. The CDR3 contains 16 residues. V trimming: 1 base; J trimming: 8 bases; junction bases outside the gene matches: 9. The V gene's germline CDR1 is SEHNR and CDR2 FQNEAQ (reference sequence). The CDR3 nucleotides read TGTGCCAGCAGCTTAGAAGGAACTAGCGGGAGGATGCAGCAGTACTTC. Protein: CASSLEGTSGRMQQYF.

This clone was observed a single time. The chain links TRBV19 to TRBJ2-2; 7 nucleotides match TRBD2. Trimming cost V 11 bases and J 2 bases; bases outside gene matches: 2. CDR3 length: 12 amino acids. The germline V gene has CDR1 LNHDA and CDR2 SQIVND (reference sequence). The DNA of the CDR3 is TGTGCCGGGGGGGAAAACACCGGGGAGCTGTTTTTT. This translates into CAGGENTGELFF.

The CDR3 loop is CASSTLGGSGNEQFF. For the CDR3, the DNA is TGTGCCAGCAGTACCCTGGGCGGGAGTGGCAATGAGCAGTTCTTC. The chain couples TRBV6-5 to TRBJ2-1; TRBD2 aligns across 7 bases. The V gene's germline CDR1 is MNHEY and CDR2 SVGAGI. The CDR3 is made up of 15 amino acids. V was pared by 5 bases and J by 6 bases, with 10 bases of the junction left unmatched.

The chain has TRBV18 and TRBJ1-2; 7 positions match TRBD1. V dropped 5 bases and J dropped 0; count of bases not matched to a gene: 9. Germline V gene lookup returns CDR1 KGHSH and CDR2 LQKENI. The CDR3 covers 16 residues. The CDR3 region has the DNA TGTGCCAGCTCAATTGGACAGGCAGAAGCTAACTATGGCTACACCTTC. It is translated as CASSIGQAEANYGYTF.

V usage is TRBV10-2 and J usage is TRBJ2-7, with 7 bases lining up with TRBD1. CDR1 and CDR2 from the germline V gene are WSHSY and SAAADI. With V trimmed by 2 bases and J by 4 bases, 2 bases remained unmatched. This CDR3 has 13 amino acids. CDR3 DNA sequence: TGCGCCAGCAGTGAGGACAGGGATTACGAGCAGTACTTC. It is translated as CASSEDRDYEQYF.

The genes are TRBV7-9 and TRBJ2-7; perhaps TRBD2 as D (5 bases). The CDR3 covers 13 residues. CDR1 is SEHNR and CDR2 is FQNEAQ in the germline V gene (reference sequence). V was pared by 5 bases and J by 3 bases, with 11 bases between. DNA of the CDR3: TGTGCCAGCAGCCCCCCGGGGAGCTACGAGCAGTACTTC. It is translated as CASSPPGSYEQYF.